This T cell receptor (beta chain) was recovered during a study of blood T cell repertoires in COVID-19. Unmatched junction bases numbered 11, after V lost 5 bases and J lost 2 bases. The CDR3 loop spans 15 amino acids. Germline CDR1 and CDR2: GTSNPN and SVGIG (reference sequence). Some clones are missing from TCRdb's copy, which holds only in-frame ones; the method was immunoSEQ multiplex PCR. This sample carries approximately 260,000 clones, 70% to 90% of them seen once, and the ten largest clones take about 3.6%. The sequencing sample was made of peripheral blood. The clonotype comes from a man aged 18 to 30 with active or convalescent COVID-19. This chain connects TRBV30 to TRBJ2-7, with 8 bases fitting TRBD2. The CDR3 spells CAWLPIAGPTYEQYF. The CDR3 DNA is TGTGCCTGGTTGCCGATAGCGGGGCCCACCTACGAGCAGTACTTC.